These 7 T cell receptor beta chains came from one sample sequenced in a study of CD4 T cells in relation to SARS-CoV-2 and coronaviruses (dated by TCRdb to the early 2020s). Their antigens are not known. CD4+ T cells from unexposed donors were collected before the COVID-19 pandemic (2011-2018). After approximately 11 days of culture, CD4+ T cells were isolated with the EasySep CD4+ T cell isolation kit. Library creation used the immunoSEQ multiplex PCR assay. TCRdb took over this immuneACCESS table, retaining in-frame rearrangements with V and J assigned. Such tables are incomplete; in checked studies, under half of the missing clones stem from an unresolved V gene, and the remainder is unexplained. Across this sample there are 20,000 to 25,000 clones, with less than 70% seen only once. Around 20% of the sample comes from the top ten. Sequencing used CD4+ T cells from PBMCs, cultured in vitro. These receptors were collected from a human donor in good health.

The rearrangement links TRBV4-3 to TRBJ2-2, with 7 bases matching TRBD2. Trimming at V came to 1 base and at J to 6 bases, leaving 11 bases not matched to a gene. The CDR3 contains 17 residues. The germline V gene has CDR1 LGHNA and CDR2 YSLEER. DNA for the CDR3: TGCGCCAGCAGCCAAGGGCCTAGCGGTACCAACGCCGGGGAGCTGTTTTTT. Its protein is CASSQGPSGTNAGELFF.

The V gene is TRBV13, the J gene TRBJ2-1, with 13 bases lining up with TRBD2. V lost 5 bases and J lost 4; bases outside the gene matches: 5. CDR1 and CDR2 (germline): PRHDT, FYEKMQ (reference sequence). The CDR3 consists of 16 residues. The CDR3 bases are TGTGCCAGCAGCGCGCGGGGACTAGCGGGGTACAATGAGCAGTTCTTC. Translated: CASSARGLAGYNEQFF. Complete variable domain (other parts from reference TRBV13 and TRBJ2-1): AAGVIQSPRHLIKEKRETATLKCYPIPRHDTVYWYQQGPGQDPQFLISFYEKMQSDKGSIPDRFSAQQFSDYHSELNMSSLELGDSALYFCASSARGLAGYNEQFFGPGTRLTVL.

This clone has more than one count but fewer than ten. The V and J genes are TRBV10-1 and TRBJ2-7, with 7 bases fitting TRBD1. Germline V gives CDR1 WNHNN, CDR2 SYGVQD (reference sequence). V lost 3 bases to trimming and J lost 0 bases; unmatched junction nucleotides: 8. The CDR3 loop spans 16 amino acids. CDR3 bases: TGCGCCAGCAGTGAAGGTCGCCAGGGGGTCTCCTACGAGCAGTACTTC. Translating it yields CASSEGRQGVSYEQYF.

The chain recombines TRBV7-2 with TRBJ1-5; D may be TRBD1 (5 bases). V was trimmed by 5 bases and J by 8 bases, leaving 13 bases between them. In germline, CDR1 is SGHTA, CDR2 FQGNSA. This CDR3 contains 13 residues. CDR3 DNA: TGTGCCAGCAGCCCCCCGGGGGGTAAGCCCCAGCATTTT. Translated, it gives CASSPPGGKPQHF.

The chain joins TRBV5-4 to TRBJ1-1, with unresolved D. Trimming cost V 0 bases and J 1 base, with 7 bases left between them. The germline gives CDR1 SGHNT, CDR2 YYREEE (reference sequence). CDR3 length: 14 residues. CDR3 loop: CASSLDRANTEAFF. The DNA of the CDR3 is TGTGCCAGCAGCTTGGACAGAGCGAACACTGAAGCTTTCTTT. The full variable domain, its missing parts supplied by reference TRBV5-4 and TRBJ1-1, is ETGVTQSPTHLIKTRGQQVTLRCSSQSGHNTVSWYQQALGQGPQFIFQYYREEENGRGNFPPRFSGLQFPNYSSELNVNALELDDSALYLCASSLDRANTEAFFGQGTRLTVV.

This chain connects TRBV9 to TRBJ2-6; D call uncertain. With 4 bases removed from V and 0 bases from J, the gap between germline ends came to 8 bases. The V gene's germline CDR1 is SGDLS and CDR2 YYNGEE. The CDR3 totals 15 residues. The CDR3 here is CASSREPSGANVLTF. CDR3 DNA: TGTGCCAGCAGCAGAGAGCCCTCTGGGGCCAACGTCCTGACTTTC.

The genes are TRBV19 and TRBJ2-2; no clear D gene. CDR1 is LNHDA and CDR2 is SQIVND in the germline V gene (reference sequence). Trimming left V 4 bases short and J 6 bases short, with 9 bases between. This CDR3 spans 13 amino acids. The CDR3 here is CASSTQSAGELFF. CDR3 in DNA: TGTGCCAGTAGTACGCAGAGCGCCGGGGAGCTGTTTTTT.